The 20 T cell receptor beta chains reported below all come from one sample, sequenced in a study of STAT5B mutations in CD4+ large granular lymphocyte leukemia. Only in-frame clones appear in the TCRdb table, and some are missing; sequencing was by immunoSEQ multiplex PCR. The table includes 20,000 or so clones, approximately 88% detected once. Sequencing was performed on CD4+ T cells from blood buffy coats. These receptors all stem from a human donor in good health.

V gene TRBV18 combines with J gene TRBJ2-3, with TRBD1 as a possible D gene (6 bases). Germline-derived CDR1 and CDR2 are KGHSH and LQKENI. This CDR3 comprises 14 residues. Trimming left V 4 bases short and J 4 bases short, with 12 bases between. The CDR3 is CASSQRQAADTQYF. The CDR3 DNA is TGTGCCAGCTCACAACGACAGGCCGCAGATACGCAGTATTTT. The whole variable domain, filled in from reference TRBV18 and TRBJ2-3, reads NAGVMQNPRHLVRRRGQEARLRCSPMKGHSHVYWYRQLPEEGLKFMVYLQKENIIDESGMPKERFSAEFPKEGPSILRIQQVVRGDSAAYFCASSQRQAADTQYFGPGTRLTVL.

V and J are TRBV7-2 and TRBJ1-1; a weak D match, TRBD1 (6 bases). Germline V gene lookup returns CDR1 SGHTA and CDR2 FQGNSA. The CDR3 totals 14 residues. The V end was cut by 6 bases, the J end by 4 bases, with 15 bases between. CDR3: CASRHAGGGTEAFF. The CDR3 nucleotides read TGTGCCAGCAGGCACGCTGGAGGGGGCACTGAAGCTTTCTTT.

The rearrangement uses TRBV25-1 and TRBJ1-1; 9 bases are shared with TRBD1. This CDR3 has 15 residues. J gave up 5 bases and V 6 bases, and 10 bases lay outside the gene matches. Germline values: CDR1 MGHDK, CDR2 SYGVNS. In DNA, the CDR3 is TGTGCCAGCAGCACCCCGGGACAGGGAGATACTGAAGCTTTCTTT. It specifies CASSTPGQGDTEAFF.

The V and J genes are TRBV6-5 and TRBJ1-3; TRBD1 is a possible D gene (6 bases). V dropped 2 bases and J dropped 4 bases, with 12 bases sitting between them. The CDR3 is 15 residues long. CDR1 and CDR2 from the germline V gene are MNHEY and SVGAGI. The DNA of the CDR3 is TGTGCCAGCAGTTACGGGGGGGCGGGCGGAAACACCATATATTTT. Translated: CASSYGGAGGNTIYF.

This sequence joins TRBV6-1 and TRBJ1-2, with 7 positions matching TRBD1. CDR1 and CDR2 from the germline V gene are MNHNS and SASEGT. The V gene end was trimmed by 6 bases and the J gene end by 4 bases; junction bases not matched to a gene: 8. This CDR3 is 14 amino acids long. CDR3: CASRMLQGSYGYTF. The DNA for the CDR3 is TGTGCCAGCAGAATGCTACAGGGGAGCTATGGCTACACCTTC.

V usage is TRBV6-1 and J usage is TRBJ1-1; TRBD1 matches at 7 bases. This CDR3 is built from 13 residues. Germline trimming cut 4 bases from V and 7 bases from J; bases unmatched to any gene: 6. CDR1 and CDR2 (germline): MNHNS, SASEGT. The CDR3 loop is CASSALRDSEAFF. CDR3 coding DNA: TGTGCCAGCAGTGCTTTACGGGACAGTGAAGCTTTCTTT.

The chain couples TRBV18 to TRBJ1-2, with 8 bases identical to TRBD1. This CDR3 has 14 residues. V trimming: 8 bases; J trimming: 7 bases; junction bases outside the gene matches: 12. Looked up from germline, CDR1 is KGHSH and CDR2 is LQKENI. CDR3 region: CASRPPGQEAGYTF. In nucleotides, the CDR3 is TGTGCCAGCCGCCCACCGGGACAGGAGGCTGGCTACACCTTC.

This clone was picked up one time. CDR3 residues: CAWSYTGIGSGNTIYF. In DNA, the CDR3 is TGTGCCTGGAGTTACACAGGGATCGGCTCTGGAAACACCATATATTTT. The genes are TRBV30 and TRBJ1-3; D may be TRBD1 (6 bases). V dropped 2 bases and J dropped 0 bases, with 14 bases sitting between them. The germline CDR1 and CDR2 sequences are GTSNPN and SVGIG (reference sequence). The CDR3 has 16 residues.

The J gene is TRBJ1-1, the V gene TRBV11-3; TRBD1 is a possible D gene (5 bases). The CDR3 is 14 residues long. Looked up from germline, CDR1 is SGHNT and CDR2 is YENEEA. Trimming took 5 bases from V and 0 from J, leaving 10 bases between them. This chain's CDR3 is CASSPGGMNTEAFF. The CDR3 region has the DNA TGTGCCAGCAGCCCGGGGGGGATGAACACTGAAGCTTTCTTT.

This sequence joins TRBV13 and TRBJ2-5; D unclear. Germline V gives CDR1 PRHDT, CDR2 FYEKMQ (reference sequence). The CDR3 length is 14 residues. The ends were cut back, 5 bases at V and 1 base at J, with 11 bases in the middle. The CDR3 region is CASSPLRAQETQYF. CDR3 coding DNA: TGTGCCAGCAGCCCACTCCGGGCCCAAGAGACCCAGTACTTC.

This sequence joins TRBV30 and TRBJ1-2; D perhaps matches TRBD1 (5 bases). The CDR3 is made up of 13 amino acids. V lost 2 bases, J lost 3 bases, and 10 bases lay in between. The germline gives CDR1 GTSNPN, CDR2 SVGIG (reference sequence). As DNA, the CDR3 is TGTGCCTGGAGTACCGGGACGGACTATGGCTACACCTTC. It codes for CAWSTGTDYGYTF.

This clone was seen once. The J gene is TRBJ1-2, the V gene TRBV6-4, with TRBD1 identical over 8 bases. V trimming: 5 bases; J trimming: 6 bases; junction bases outside the gene matches: 5. CDR1 is MRHNA and CDR2 is SNTAGT in the germline V gene. The CDR3 is 13 residues long. CDR3 DNA sequence: TGTGCCAGCAGTTCCTCAGGGGGCGATGGCTACACCTTC. Translation gives CASSSSGGDGYTF.

The chain combines TRBV28 with TRBJ1-3, with a possible D match to TRBD1 (5 bases). The V gene's germline CDR1 is MDHEN and CDR2 SYDVKM. V lost 6 bases to trimming and J lost 0 bases, with 9 bases between them. This CDR3 is 14 amino acids long. The CDR3 region has the DNA TGTGCCAGCAGAGACAGCCGCTCTGGAAACACCATATATTTT. As protein: CASRDSRSGNTIYF.

V is TRBV2 and J is TRBJ2-7, with D tentatively TRBD1 (6 bases). The CDR3 is 15 residues long. The V and J ends lost 1 base and 6 bases respectively, with 16 bases between them. The germline V gene has CDR1 SNHLY and CDR2 FYNNEI. The CDR3 is CASSEVQGTLLEQYF. The CDR3, as DNA: TGTGCCAGCAGTGAAGTTCAGGGGACACTCCTCGAGCAGTACTTC.

The chain is built from TRBV6-6 and TRBJ2-3, with D unresolved. Trimming took off 6 bases at V and 6 bases at J, with 19 bases between the two ends. This CDR3 is 15 amino acids long. Germline-derived CDR1 and CDR2 are MNHNY and SVGAGI (reference sequence). The CDR3 DNA is TGTGCCAGCAGCCGCCCCCTAGGGCGTGGTGATACGCAGTATTTT. It is translated as CASSRPLGRGDTQYF.

The chain couples TRBV9 to TRBJ1-2; unclear D gene. Germline CDR1 SGDLS, CDR2 YYNGEE. The germline V and J ends were trimmed by 0 bases and 4 bases, with 16 bases remaining between them. This CDR3 comprises 16 residues. The CDR3 DNA reads TGTGCCAGCAGCGTAGGCCCCGTTTCGCAGTCCTATGGCTACACCTTC. Amino acids: CASSVGPVSQSYGYTF.

The rearrangement joins TRBV6-6 to TRBJ2-4; D gene unclear. The CDR3 covers 15 residues. CDR1 and CDR2 from the germline V gene are MNHNY and SVGAGI (reference sequence). V was trimmed by 4 bases and J by 1 base, leaving 11 bases between them. The CDR3, as DNA: TGTGCCAGCAGTTCCAGAACGGCGGCCAAAAACATTCAGTACTTC. It codes for CASSSRTAAKNIQYF.

For this clone: This sample also contains other DNA sequences that code for the same CDR3. The V call is TRBV2, the J call TRBJ1-1; weak D call: TRBD1 (6 bases). Germline V lookup: CDR1 SNHLY, CDR2 FYNNEI. This CDR3 has 14 residues. The V end lost 6 bases, the J end lost 4 bases, and 15 bases lay between the germline ends. The CDR3 DNA follows: TGTGCCAGCAGACCCTACGCCAGGGGCACTGAAGCTTTCTTT. This gives the protein CASRPYARGTEAFF.

The chain has TRBV6-6 and TRBJ1-5, with D uncertain. This CDR3 region has 16 residues. Germline V gene data show CDR1 as MNHNY and CDR2 as SVGAGI (reference sequence). Trimming shortened V by 2 bases and J by 3 bases, and 14 bases separated the two germline ends. This chain's CDR3 is CASSYPGPTYNQPQHF. CDR3 DNA: TGTGCCAGCAGTTACCCAGGTCCGACCTACAATCAGCCCCAGCATTTT.

The chain joins TRBV5-4 to TRBJ2-1, with D possibly matching TRBD2 (5 bases). Trimming removed 1 base from V and 0 bases from J, with 11 bases in between. The CDR3 has 16 amino acids. The V gene's germline CDR1 is SGHNT and CDR2 YYREEE (reference sequence). This CDR3 reads CASSLSSISSYNEQFF. CDR3 coding DNA: TGTGCCAGCAGCTTGTCTAGCATTAGCTCCTACAATGAGCAGTTCTTC.